This TCR beta chain was recorded in a study of blood T cell repertoires in COVID-19. Study as a whole: Acute and convalescent COVID-19 specimens originated in the United States, Italy and Spain. The analysed material was cDNA or gDNA that came from T cells, B-cell-depleted T cells, or PBMCs.

Per the original methods: The authors estimated nucleated cell counts from reference gene primer amplification. Only in-frame clones appear in the TCRdb table, and some are missing; sequencing was by immunoSEQ multiplex PCR. D and trimming come from the DNA, and the V and J calls and clone size come from that table. The sample has around 67,000 clones, roughly 77% seen once. Specimen: peripheral blood. This clonotype was sampled from a woman aged 70-85 years with acute or convalescent COVID-19.

CDR3 DNA sequence: TGTGCCAGCAGTTTACAGAGCTCCTACGAGCAGTACTTC. This encodes CASSLQSSYEQYF. J is TRBJ2-7 and V is TRBV6-5; D uncertain. The CDR3 is 13 residues long. Germline values: CDR1 MNHEY, CDR2 SVGAGI. Trimming left V 4 bases short and J 0 bases short, with 7 bases between.